This T cell receptor (beta chain) was profiled in a study of CD8 T cells in ankylosing spondylitis (dated by TCRdb to the late 2010s). General notes on the study: T cell receptor beta repertoires were profiled in healthy donors and ankylosing spondylitis patients so that disease-linked TCR variants could be found. Peripheral blood was sampled, and synovial fluid was additionally collected from ankylosing spondylitis patients. The full study cohort was made up of about 24 ankylosing spondylitis patients and approximately 100 healthy donors.

TCRdb shows the sequencer as Illumina HiSeq 2500. TCR beta libraries were prepared by quantitative 5'-RACE with molecular barcodes. As for the original processing: A new computational method based on a probabilistic model of VDJ rearrangement was used to identify disease-linked TCR variants. TCRdb reprocessing: public reads trimmed at Q25 with fastp, clones called with MiXCR, in-frame beta chains kept. Each CDR3 protein appears once, grouped with its most common genes and DNA. These V and J calls originate from TCRdb's pipeline instead of the authors' own analysis. Across this sample there are about 400,000 distinct CDR3 sequences, with more than 20% seen only once. The ten largest clones take up less than 15% of the sample. The sample holds a few counts of this clonotype. Its specific antigen is unknown. Base qualities are not at hand, and no much larger clone is one base apart. The research as a whole found: In peripheral blood, the disease-linked clones were found at relatively low frequencies and had a CD8+ phenotype. Significant enrichment of the disease-linked clones was reported in matched synovial fluid samples from ankylosing spondylitis patients. Blood from ankylosing spondylitis patients appeared to be characterized by a TCR beta motif composed of under ten highly homologous amino acid variants. Some of the motif variants had been reported before in the synovial fluid and blood of reactive arthritis patients, a finding that suggests common disease-initiation mechanisms.

The receptor was derived from a male donor with ankylosing spondylitis or in good health (not recorded which). Sequencing was performed on blood, either unsorted or a sorted T cell fraction (not recorded which).

The sequenced DNA: TGCGCCAGCAGCCAAGTCATGTGGCGGTTCGGGGAGCTGTTTTTT. Translation gives CASSQVMWRFGELFF. Here the chain combines TRBV4-1 and TRBJ2-2, with an unclear D gene assignment. The V end loses 1 base and the J end loses 7 bases, and a stretch of 13 bases separates them. CDR1 and CDR2 are drawn from the germline V gene: MGHRA, YSYEKL. There are 15 amino acids in the CDR3, from cysteine to phenylalanine inclusive. Solely the CDR3 DNA is kept, with 45 bases framed from the first base.